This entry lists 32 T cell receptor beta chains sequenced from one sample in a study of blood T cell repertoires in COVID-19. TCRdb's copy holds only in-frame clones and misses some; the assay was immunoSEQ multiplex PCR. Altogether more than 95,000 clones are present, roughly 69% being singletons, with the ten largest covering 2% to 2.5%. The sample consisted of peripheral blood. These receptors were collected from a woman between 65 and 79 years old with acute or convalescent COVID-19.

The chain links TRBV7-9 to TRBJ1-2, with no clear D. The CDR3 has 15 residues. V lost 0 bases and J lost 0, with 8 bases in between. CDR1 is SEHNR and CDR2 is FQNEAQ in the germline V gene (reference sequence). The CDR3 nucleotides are TGTGCCAGCAGCTTAGCCAGTGCCTCTAACTATGGCTACACCTTC. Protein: CASSLASASNYGYTF. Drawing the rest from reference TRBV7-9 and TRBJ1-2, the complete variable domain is DTGVSQNPRHKITKRGQNVTFRCDPISEHNRLYWYRQTLGQGPEFLTYFQNEAQLEKSRLLSDRFSAERPKGSFSTLEIQRTEQGDSAMYLCASSLASASNYGYTFGSGTRLTVV.

This chain's CDR3 is CASSQGPSQYF. CDR3 nucleotide sequence: TGTGCCAGCAGCCAAGGGCCCTCCCAGTACTTC. The chain links TRBV3-1 (or the pseudogene TRBV3-2) to TRBJ2-5, with unresolved D. The CDR3 covers 11 residues. Trimming removed 1 base from V and 9 bases from J, with 6 bases in between. The germline CDR1 and CDR2 sequences are LGHDT and YNNKEL (reference sequence).

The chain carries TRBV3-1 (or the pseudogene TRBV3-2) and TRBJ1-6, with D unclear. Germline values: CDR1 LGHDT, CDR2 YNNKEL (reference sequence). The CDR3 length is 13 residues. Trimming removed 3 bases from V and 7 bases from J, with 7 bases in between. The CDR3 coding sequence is TGTGCCAGCAGCCATCCGGGAAATTCACCCCTCCACTTT. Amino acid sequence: CASSHPGNSPLHF.

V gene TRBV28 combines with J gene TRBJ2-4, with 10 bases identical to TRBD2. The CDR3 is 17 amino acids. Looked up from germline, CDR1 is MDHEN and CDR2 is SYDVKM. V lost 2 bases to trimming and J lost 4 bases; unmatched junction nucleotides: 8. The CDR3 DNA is TGTGCCAGCAGTTTAGCCGGGCTAGCGGGAGAGAAAAACATTCAGTACTTC. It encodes CASSLAGLAGEKNIQYF.

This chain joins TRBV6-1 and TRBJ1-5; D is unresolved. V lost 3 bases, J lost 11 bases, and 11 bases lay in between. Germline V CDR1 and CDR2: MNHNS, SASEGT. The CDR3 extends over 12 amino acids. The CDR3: CASSEGFRTQHF. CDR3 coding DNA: TGTGCCAGCAGTGAGGGCTTCAGGACCCAGCATTTT.

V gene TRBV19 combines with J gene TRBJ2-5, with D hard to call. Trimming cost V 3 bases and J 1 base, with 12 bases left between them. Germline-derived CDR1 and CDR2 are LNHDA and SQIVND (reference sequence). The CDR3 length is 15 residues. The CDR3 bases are TGTGCCAGTAGTATTCTGGGCAGTGGCCAAGAGACCCAGTACTTC. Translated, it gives CASSILGSGQETQYF.

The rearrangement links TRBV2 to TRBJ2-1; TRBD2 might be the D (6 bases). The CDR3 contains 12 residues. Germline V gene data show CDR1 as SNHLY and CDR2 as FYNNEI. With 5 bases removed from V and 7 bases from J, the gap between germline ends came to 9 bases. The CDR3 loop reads CASSFGGNEQFF. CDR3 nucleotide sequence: TGTGCCAGCAGTTTCGGGGGTAATGAGCAGTTCTTC. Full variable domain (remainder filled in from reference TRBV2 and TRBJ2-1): EPEVTQTPSHQVTQMGQEVILRCVPISNHLYFYWYRQILGQKVEFLVSFYNNEISEKSEIFDDQFSVERPDGSNFTLKIRSTKLEDSAMYFCASSFGGNEQFFGPGTRLTVL.

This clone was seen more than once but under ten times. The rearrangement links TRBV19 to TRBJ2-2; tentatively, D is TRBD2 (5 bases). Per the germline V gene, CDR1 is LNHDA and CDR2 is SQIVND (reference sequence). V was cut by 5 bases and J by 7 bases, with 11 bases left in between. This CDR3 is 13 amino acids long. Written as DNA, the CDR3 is TGTGCCAGTAGTTTATACGAGGGCGGGGAGCTGTTTTTT. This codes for CASSLYEGGELFF.

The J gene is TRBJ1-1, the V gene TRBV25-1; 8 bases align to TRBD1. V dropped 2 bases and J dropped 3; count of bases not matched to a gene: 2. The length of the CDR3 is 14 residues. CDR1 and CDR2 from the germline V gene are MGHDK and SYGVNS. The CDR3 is CASSEDRGHTEAFF. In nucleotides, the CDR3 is TGTGCCAGCAGTGAAGACAGGGGTCACACTGAAGCTTTCTTT.

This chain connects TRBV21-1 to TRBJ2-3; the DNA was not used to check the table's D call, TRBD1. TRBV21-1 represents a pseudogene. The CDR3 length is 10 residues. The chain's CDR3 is CASWGRTQYF. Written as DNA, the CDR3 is TGTGCCAGCTGGGGCAGAACGCAGTATTTT.

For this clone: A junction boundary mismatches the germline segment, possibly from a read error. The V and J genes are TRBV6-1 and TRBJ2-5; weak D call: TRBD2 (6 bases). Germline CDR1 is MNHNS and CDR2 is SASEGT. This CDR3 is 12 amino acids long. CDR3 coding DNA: TGTGCCAGCAGTGAAGGTCGACTAGAGACCCACTTC. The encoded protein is CASSEGRLETHF.

The CDR3 here is CASSLEASGWAYNEQFF. In DNA, the CDR3 is TGTGCCAGCAGCTTAGAAGCTAGCGGGTGGGCTTACAATGAGCAGTTCTTC. V is TRBV11-2 and J is TRBJ2-1; 8 nucleotides match TRBD2. With 0 bases clipped from V and 4 bases from J, the junction kept 8 bases outside the gene matches. Germline assignment: CDR1 SGHAT and CDR2 FQNNGV. This CDR3 contains 17 residues.

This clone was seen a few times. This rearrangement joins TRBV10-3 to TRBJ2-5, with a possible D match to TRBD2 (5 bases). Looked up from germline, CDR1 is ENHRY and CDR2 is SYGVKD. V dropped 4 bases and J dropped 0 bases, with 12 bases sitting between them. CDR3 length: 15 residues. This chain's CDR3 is CAISGTDYDQETQYF. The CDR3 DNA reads TGTGCCATCAGTGGAACAGACTACGACCAAGAGACCCAGTACTTC.

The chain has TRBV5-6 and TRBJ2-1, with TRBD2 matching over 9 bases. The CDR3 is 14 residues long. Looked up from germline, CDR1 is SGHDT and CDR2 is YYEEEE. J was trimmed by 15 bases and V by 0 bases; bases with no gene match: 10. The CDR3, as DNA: TGTGCCAGCAGCTTGGGAGCTAGCGGGAACGCCCTGTTCTTC. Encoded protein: CASSLGASGNALFF.

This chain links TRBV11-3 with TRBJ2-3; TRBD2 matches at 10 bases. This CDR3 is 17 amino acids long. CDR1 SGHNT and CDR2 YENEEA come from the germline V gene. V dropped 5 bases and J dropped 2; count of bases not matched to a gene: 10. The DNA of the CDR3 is TGTGCCAGCAGCCCGGGACTAGCGTTTATCTCCACAGATACGCAGTATTTT. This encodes CASSPGLAFISTDTQYF.

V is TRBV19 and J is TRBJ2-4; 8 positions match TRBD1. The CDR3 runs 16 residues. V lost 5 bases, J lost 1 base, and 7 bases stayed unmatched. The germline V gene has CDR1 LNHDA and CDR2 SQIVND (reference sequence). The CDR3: CASSGQGRGAKNIQYF. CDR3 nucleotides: TGTGCCAGTAGTGGACAGGGTCGCGGGGCCAAAAACATTCAGTACTTC.

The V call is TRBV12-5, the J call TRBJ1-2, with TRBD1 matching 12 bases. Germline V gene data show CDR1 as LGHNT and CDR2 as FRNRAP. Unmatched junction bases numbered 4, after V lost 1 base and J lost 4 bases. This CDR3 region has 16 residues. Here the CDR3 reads CASGLGDRGRIYGYTF. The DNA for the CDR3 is TGTGCTAGTGGTTTGGGGGACAGGGGGCGAATCTATGGCTACACCTTC.

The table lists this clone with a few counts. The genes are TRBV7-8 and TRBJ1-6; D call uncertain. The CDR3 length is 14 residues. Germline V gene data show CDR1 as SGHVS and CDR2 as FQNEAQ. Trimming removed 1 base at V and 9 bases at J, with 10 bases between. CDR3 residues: CASSLGESTSPLHF. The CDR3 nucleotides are TGTGCCAGCAGCTTAGGGGAGTCCACTTCACCCCTCCACTTT.

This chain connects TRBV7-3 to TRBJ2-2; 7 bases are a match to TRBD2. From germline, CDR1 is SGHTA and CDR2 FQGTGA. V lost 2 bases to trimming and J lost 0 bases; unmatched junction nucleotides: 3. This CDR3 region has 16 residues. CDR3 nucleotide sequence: TGTGCCAGCAGCTTACGGGGACTACCGAACACCGGGGAGCTGTTTTTT. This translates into CASSLRGLPNTGELFF.

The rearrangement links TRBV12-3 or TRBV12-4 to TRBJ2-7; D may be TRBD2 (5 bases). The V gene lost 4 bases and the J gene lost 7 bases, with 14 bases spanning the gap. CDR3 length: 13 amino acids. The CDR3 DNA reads TGTGCCAGCAGTTCCCGGGGTCAGGCGGAGCAGTACTTC. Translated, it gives CASSSRGQAEQYF.

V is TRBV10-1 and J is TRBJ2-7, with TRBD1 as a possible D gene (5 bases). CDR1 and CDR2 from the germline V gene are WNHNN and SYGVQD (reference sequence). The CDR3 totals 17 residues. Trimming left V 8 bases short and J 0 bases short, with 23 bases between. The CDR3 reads CASDPPAAGYSSYEQYF. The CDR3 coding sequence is TGCGCCAGCGACCCCCCGGCTGCAGGGTATAGCTCCTACGAGCAGTACTTC.

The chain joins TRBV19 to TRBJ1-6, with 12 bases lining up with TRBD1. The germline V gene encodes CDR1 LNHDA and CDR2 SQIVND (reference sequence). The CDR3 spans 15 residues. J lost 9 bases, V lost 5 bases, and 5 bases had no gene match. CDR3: CASSGTGGRFSPLHF. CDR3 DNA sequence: TGTGCCAGTAGTGGGACAGGGGGCCGTTTTTCACCCCTCCACTTT. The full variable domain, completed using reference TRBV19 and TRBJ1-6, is DGGITQSPKYLFRKEGQNVTLSCEQNLNHDAMYWYRQDPGQGLRLIYYSQIVNDFQKGDIAEGYSVSREKKESFPLTVTSAQKNPTAFYLCASSGTGGRFSPLHFGNGTRLTVT.

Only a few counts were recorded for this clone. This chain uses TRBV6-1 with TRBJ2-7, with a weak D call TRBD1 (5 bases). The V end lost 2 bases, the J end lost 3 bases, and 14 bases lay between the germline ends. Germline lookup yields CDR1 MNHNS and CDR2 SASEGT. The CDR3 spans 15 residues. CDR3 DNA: TGTGCCAGCAGTGAAATGGCAGGGCAAATCTACGAGCAGTACTTC. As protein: CASSEMAGQIYEQYF.

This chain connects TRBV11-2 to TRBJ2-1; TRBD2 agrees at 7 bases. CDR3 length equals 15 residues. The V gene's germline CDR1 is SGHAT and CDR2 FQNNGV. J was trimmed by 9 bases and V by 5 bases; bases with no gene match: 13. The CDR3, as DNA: TGTGCCAGCAGCCTCCGCGGGAGTACATCTGGTGAGCAGTTCTTC. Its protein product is CASSLRGSTSGEQFF.

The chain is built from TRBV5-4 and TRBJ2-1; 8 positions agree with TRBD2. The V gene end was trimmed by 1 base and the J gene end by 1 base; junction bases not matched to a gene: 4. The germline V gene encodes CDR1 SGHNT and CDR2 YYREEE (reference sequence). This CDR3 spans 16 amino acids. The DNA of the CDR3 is TGTGCCAGCAGCTTGAGCGGGAGTGGTTCCTACAATGAGCAGTTCTTC. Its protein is CASSLSGSGSYNEQFF.

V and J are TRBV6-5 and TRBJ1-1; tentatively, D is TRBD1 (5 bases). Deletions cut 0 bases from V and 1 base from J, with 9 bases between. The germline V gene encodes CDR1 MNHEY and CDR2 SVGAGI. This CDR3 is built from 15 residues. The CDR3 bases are TGTGCCAGCAGTTACTCGTACAGGAGGAACACTGAAGCTTTCTTT. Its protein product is CASSYSYRRNTEAFF.

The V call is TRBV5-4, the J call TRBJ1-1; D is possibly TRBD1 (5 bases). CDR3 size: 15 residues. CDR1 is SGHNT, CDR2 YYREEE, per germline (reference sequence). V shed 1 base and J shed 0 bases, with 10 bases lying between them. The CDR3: CASSLNSRVNTEAFF. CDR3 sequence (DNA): TGTGCCAGCAGCTTGAACTCCAGGGTGAACACTGAAGCTTTCTTT.

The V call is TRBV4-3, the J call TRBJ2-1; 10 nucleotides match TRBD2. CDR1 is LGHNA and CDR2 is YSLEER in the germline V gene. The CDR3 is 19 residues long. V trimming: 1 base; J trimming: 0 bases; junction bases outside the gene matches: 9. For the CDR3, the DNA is TGCGCCAGCAGCCAAGGGGCTAGCGGGGGTCCTGGCTCCTACAATGAGCAGTTCTTC. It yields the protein CASSQGASGGPGSYNEQFF.

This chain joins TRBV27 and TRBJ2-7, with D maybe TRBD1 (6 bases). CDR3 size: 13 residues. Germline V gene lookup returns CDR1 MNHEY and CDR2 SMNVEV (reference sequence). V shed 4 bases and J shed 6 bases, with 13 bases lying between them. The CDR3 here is CASSSPRGPEQYF. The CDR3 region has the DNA TGTGCCAGCAGTTCCCCCAGGGGCCCCGAGCAGTACTTC.

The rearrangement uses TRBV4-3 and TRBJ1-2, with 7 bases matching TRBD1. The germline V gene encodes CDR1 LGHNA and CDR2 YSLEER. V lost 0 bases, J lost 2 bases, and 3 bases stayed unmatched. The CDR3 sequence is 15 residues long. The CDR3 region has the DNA TGCGCCAGCAGCCAAGACGTGACAGGGAACTATGGCTACACCTTC. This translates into CASSQDVTGNYGYTF.

This CDR3 is CAWSRGSGNTIYF. The CDR3 DNA reads TGTGCCTGGAGCAGGGGATCTGGAAACACCATATATTTT. This chain links TRBV30 with TRBJ1-3; D may be TRBD1 (6 bases). This CDR3 contains 13 residues. V lost 3 bases and J lost 1, with 7 bases in between. Germline V gene sequence: CDR1 GTSNPN, CDR2 SVGIG (reference sequence).

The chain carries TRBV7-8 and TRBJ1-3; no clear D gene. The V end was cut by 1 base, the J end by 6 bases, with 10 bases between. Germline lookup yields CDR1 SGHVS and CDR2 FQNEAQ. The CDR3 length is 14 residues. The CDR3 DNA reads TGTGCCAGCAGCTTAGGTCCGCAGGAAAACACCATATATTTT. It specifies CASSLGPQENTIYF. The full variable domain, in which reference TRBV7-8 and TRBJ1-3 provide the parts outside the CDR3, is GAGVSQSPRYKVAKRGQDVALRCDPISGHVSLFWYQQALGQGPEFLTYFQNEAQLDKSGLPSDRFFAERPEGSVSTLKIQRTQQEDSAVYLCASSLGPQENTIYFGEGSWLTVV.